Below are 5 T cell receptor beta chains sequenced from a single sample in a study of cytomegalovirus exposure and HLA in healthy donors (dated by TCRdb to between 2016 and 2019). The library was made by the immunoSEQ multiplex PCR assay. For the multiplex PCR, a mixture combining 60 forward primers for TCR Vbeta segments and 13 reverse primers for TCR Jbeta segments was used. Not all clones reach the TCRdb copy of this immuneACCESS table, which keeps in-frame sequences only. Checked studies attribute under half of the gap to unresolved V genes and leave the rest unexplained. The sample table contains around 150,000 clones; only one count was recorded for about 80% of them. The top ten clones comprise approximately 1.6% of the sample. Source material: PBMCs. Receptors originate from a girl aged 10-17 years in good health and CMV-seropositive.

This chain joins TRBV2 and TRBJ2-2; TRBD2 agrees at 12 bases. The CDR3 has 22 amino acids. Germline V CDR1 and CDR2: SNHLY, FYNNEI. Losses at the gene ends were 7 bases for V and 3 bases for J; bases not matched to a gene: 24. Here the CDR3 DNA reads TGTGCCAGCAATCGTGAGGACACCTACGGAAGTCTAGCGGGGGGGCACACCGGGGAGCTGTTTTTT. The encoded protein is CASNREDTYGSLAGGHTGELFF.

The J gene is TRBJ2-7, the V gene TRBV4-3; maybe TRBD1 (5 bases). The CDR3 runs to 13 residues. In germline, CDR1 is LGHNA, CDR2 YSLEER. Trimming cost V 1 base and J 3 bases, with 7 bases left between them. The CDR3 here is CASSQGQYYEQYF. The CDR3 DNA sequence: TGCGCCAGCAGCCAAGGACAGTACTACGAGCAGTACTTC.

The J gene is TRBJ1-5, the V gene TRBV19; possibly TRBD1 for D (5 bases). Trimming cost V 6 bases and J 5 bases, with 14 bases left between them. The CDR3 length is 14 residues. The germline gives CDR1 LNHDA, CDR2 SQIVND (reference sequence). CDR3 bases: TGTGCCAGTAGGGGCAGCAGGGATGATCAGCCCCAGCATTTT. Translating gives CASRGSRDDQPQHF.

This clone was detected once. The rearrangement uses TRBV19 and TRBJ1-1; D is perhaps TRBD1 (6 bases). This CDR3 contains 17 residues. The V and J ends lost 3 bases and 4 bases respectively, with 21 bases between them. Per the germline V gene, CDR1 is LNHDA and CDR2 is SQIVND (reference sequence). CDR3 sequence: CASSIWDTKETGTEAFF. The DNA for the CDR3 is TGTGCCAGTAGTATCTGGGACACCAAAGAGACGGGCACTGAAGCTTTCTTT.

The chain joins TRBV7-2 to TRBJ2-1; 11 bases fit TRBD2. CDR1 is SGHTA and CDR2 is FQGNSA in the germline V gene. J was trimmed by 9 bases and V by 0 bases; bases with no gene match: 4. This CDR3 has 15 amino acids. The CDR3 here is CASSLAGTSGAEQFF. The CDR3 coding sequence is TGTGCCAGCAGCTTAGCTGGGACTAGCGGAGCTGAGCAGTTCTTC.